The clone carrying this TCR beta chain has at least ten counts. No antigen is known for it. This CDR3 contains 14 residues. The trim removed 5 bases at V and 10 bases at J, leaving 8 bases unmatched. Germline loops: CDR1 SGHKS, CDR2 YYEKEE (reference sequence). The source of the sample is a study of naive and memory T cell subsets. The beta constant-region primer was an equimolar mix of two oligonucleotides covering TRBC1 and TRBC2. Four rounds of PCR amplified the ligated cDNA using nested alpha and beta constant-region primers plus SP2. An oligonucleotide with the SP2 primer and a 12-nucleotide UMI was ligated to the cDNA 3' end. TCRdb independently ran MiXCR on the UMI-ligation and nested PCR reads; one entry per CDR3 protein. The sample lists roughly 97,000 distinct CDR3 sequences; roughly 15% were seen once. Study-wide points: Naive repertoires, especially CD8, held a few larger clonotypes, possibly memory cells re-expressing CD45RA.

Overnight CMV lysate stimulation of fresh PBMCs defined donor CMV status by CD4+ IFNgamma. This chain joins TRBV5-5 and TRBJ1-6, with 8 bases that match TRBD1. The sequence derives from a human donor in good health. The material sequenced was naive CD8+ T cells from blood. CDR3 sequence reads: CASSYGQGRSPLHF. DNA for the CDR3: TGTGCCAGCAGTTATGGACAGGGACGATCACCCCTCCACTTT.